This T cell receptor (beta chain) was retrieved from a study of T cell clones after liver transplantation (dated by TCRdb to between 2017 and 2020). With respect to the entire study: Samples were obtained from ITN030ST, a randomized trial in which withdrawal of immunosuppression was attempted within 2 years of liver transplantation. Blood samples were taken pre-transplant, pre-randomization before withdrawal, and post-randomization after full withdrawal or failed withdrawal. Tolerance meant complete immunosuppression withdrawal for at least one year without liver enzymes rising beyond twice the upper limit of normal. The studied cohort comprised 8 liver transplant recipients, 3 classified as tolerant and 5 as non-tolerant. Third party-reactive TCRbeta sequences from pre-transplant MLRs were also identified as an antigen-independent comparator for donor-reactive sequences. No induction therapy was given to the subjects, and standard immunosuppression was administered until randomization at 12-24 months post-transplant. Donor-reactive T cell clones were identified using TCRbeta sequencing after a pre-transplant mixed lymphocyte reaction and were then followed in post-transplant blood. Three of the eight recipients were HCV-positive; the others were transplanted for non-autoimmune, non-viral indications. Results the study describes overall, beyond this receptor: The conclusions were considered preliminary, being limited by small, heterogeneous patient numbers and non-standardized post-transplant time points. When repertoire turnover was taken into account, detection of donor-reactive sequences was significantly reduced in 7 of 8 subjects for CD4 and in 8 of 8 subjects for CD8. In two subjects, low numbers of available donor cells limited the measurable donor-reactive repertoire. Because allograft tissue specimens were not available, migration of donor-reactive T cells into the graft, rather than deletion, may have occurred. Donor-reactive sequences declined more than third party-reactive ones, suggesting partial antigen-specific deletion unrelated to withdrawal success. In most of the 8 subjects, circulating donor-reactive CD4 TCRbeta sequences decreased significantly after transplant, regardless of tolerance or HCV status.

Comments on this clone: The antigen this receptor binds is unknown. Per-nucleotide qualities are absent, and no much larger clonotype sits a single base away.

Unstimulated PBMCs, after thawing, were stained for CD3, CD4 and CD8 and then FACS-sorted into CD3+CD4+ and CD3+CD8+ populations. All 8 studied subjects were randomized to withdrawal of immunosuppression. Genomic DNA was isolated with the Qiagen DNeasy Blood and Tissue Kit. Using immunoSEQ, frozen genomic DNA was subjected to high-throughput TCRbeta CDR3 sequencing, a process that included PCR amplification, mapping, bias correction and internal controls. The original pipeline was this. Only productive rearrangements were retained, with each unique TCRbeta sequence defined by its CDR3 nucleotide sequence together with its V and J gene. For a sequence to be called donor-reactive, it needed a frequency of at least 0.01% and at least 5-fold expansion in CFSE-low cells compared with unstimulated pre-transplant cells. To ensure at least 90% detection power, minimum frequency thresholds were set for each subject based on that subject's lowest-template unstimulated sample. Jensen-Shannon divergence between the top 1000 TCRbeta sequences post-transplant and pre-transplant was used to measure repertoire turnover. Two-sided Fisher's exact tests were used to test for changes in the detection of donor-reactive sequences. In TCRdb, the immuneACCESS table is reduced to in-frame sequences with V and J assigned. These tables do not hold every clone; where another copy was compared, an unresolved V gene accounts for under half, and the others remain unexplained. The V and J calls and clone size come from that table; D and trimming were worked out from the DNA. The sample yields about 70,000 clones; 80% were counted once. The ten largest make up approximately 0.73% of the sample.

The TCR comes from a human patient who received a liver transplant. Following a transplant, some T cells may be graft donor cells, not patient cells. Sequencing used CD4+ T cells from blood, obtained 12 months after liver transplant.

CDR3 reads: CSVEDRPGNGYTF. The nucleotides read TGCAGCGTTGAAGATCGGCCGGGGAATGGCTACACCTTC. Here the chain combines TRBV29-1 and TRBJ1-2, with no D gene named confidently. The V end loses 0 bases and the J end loses 6 bases, and a stretch of 11 bases separates them. As encoded in the germline V gene, CDR1 is SQVTM while CDR2 is ANQGSEA. CDR3 length: 13 amino acids, cysteine to phenylalanine. This entry keeps only the CDR3 DNA: 39 bases, framed from base 1.